The rows below give T cell receptor beta chains drawn from one sample of a study of ipilimumab plus nivolumab after autologous stem cell transplantation. Sequencing used immunoSEQ multiplex PCR; TCRdb keeps in-frame clones, though not all of them. Among about 24,000 clones, about 86% were seen once, and the ten largest hold 5.2%. This specimen was PBMCs, taken in a trial of ipilimumab plus nivolumab as post-transplant consolidation. Every receptor here comes from a male donor with diffuse large B-cell lymphoma. Each CDR3 is given with its conserved first and last residue. Fields, in order: clone size, V gene, J gene, D gene, CDR3 protein, CDR3 DNA. D genes are given only for firm matches. Expanded clones get a size class; other rows say once, few or many, or leave the size out.

>once|TRBV9|TRBJ1-6|-
CASSVDSLRSPLHF
TGTGCCAGCAGCGTAGACTCTCTACGGTCACCCCTCCACTTT
>-|TRBV2|TRBJ2-5|-
CASSGGAGETQYF
TGTGCCAGCTCTGGCGGTGCGGGGGAGACCCAGTACTTC
>-|TRBV5-8|TRBJ1-5|-
CASSDRSGNQPQHF
TGTGCCAGCAGCGACCGGAGCGGCAATCAGCCCCAGCATTTT
>-|TRBV11-1|TRBJ2-3|-
CASSLGGHDTQYF
TGTGCCAGCAGCTTAGGTGGCCACGATACGCAGTATTTT
>-|TRBV18|TRBJ1-2|TRBD1
CASQMGQGGSGYTF
TGTGCCAGCCAAATGGGACAGGGAGGTTCTGGCTACACCTTC
>-|TRBV12-5|TRBJ2-7|TRBD1
CASGSFPRTLQGHEQYF
TGTGCTAGTGGTTCCTTCCCTCGGACACTACAGGGGCACGAGCAGTACTTC
>-|TRBV5-4|TRBJ2-2|-
CASSFRPTNTGELFF
TGTGCCAGCAGCTTTCGCCCTACGAACACCGGGGAGCTGTTTTTT
>-|TRBV6-1|TRBJ2-5|TRBD1
CASTPGQGRETQYF
TGTGCCAGCACCCCAGGACAGGGTAGAGAGACCCAGTACTTC
>-|TRBV21-1|TRBJ2-7|-
CASSKRGDYEQYF
TGTGCCAGCAGCAAACGGGGTGACTACGAGCAGTACTTC
>-|TRBV18|TRBJ1-1|TRBD1
CASQPGTGGEAFF
TGTGCCAGCCAACCCGGGACAGGGGGCGAAGCTTTCTTT
>-|TRBV7-2|TRBJ1-2|-
CASSPNEGYTF
TGTGCCAGCAGTCCCAATGAGGGCTACACCTTC
>-|TRBV28|TRBJ1-5|-
CASSPGRGAGAQHF
TGTGCCAGCAGTCCCGGACGCGGTGCGGGCGCCCAGCATTTT
>few|TRBV6-5|TRBJ1-1|TRBD1
CASSSGGNTEAFF
TGTGCCAGCAGTTCAGGGGGGAACACTGAAGCTTTCTTT
>-|TRBV7-9|TRBJ2-1|TRBD2
CASSSWTSGGLGDEQFF
TGTGCCAGCAGCTCATGGACTAGCGGGGGCCTTGGCGATGAGCAGTTCTTC
>-|TRBV7-2|TRBJ2-2|TRBD2
CASSLGAGVNTGELFF
TGTGCCAGCAGCTTAGGAGCGGGGGTGAACACCGGGGAGCTGTTTTTT
>-|TRBV18|TRBJ2-3|TRBD2
CASSPQTSGGAIWTDTQYF
TGTGCCAGCTCACCGCAGACTAGCGGGGGGGCGATTTGGACAGATACGCAGTATTTT
>once|TRBV4-2|TRBJ1-6|-
CASSLDYLSPLHF
TGTGCCAGCAGCTTAGATTACCTTTCACCCCTCCACTTT
>-|TRBV27|TRBJ2-7|TRBD1
CASSFGTATYEQYF
TGTGCCAGCAGTTTCGGGACAGCGACCTACGAGCAGTACTTC
>-|TRBV4-2|TRBJ2-5|TRBD2
CASSLRLAGAQETQYF
TGTGCCAGCAGCTTGCGACTAGCGGGGGCCCAAGAGACCCAGTACTTC
>-|TRBV7-9|TRBJ1-2|TRBD1
CASSPGDRVTMYGYTF
TGTGCCAGCAGCCCTGGGGACAGGGTAACCATGTACGGCTACACCTTC
>-|TRBV4-3|TRBJ1-1|-
CASSQERLGRGSEAFF
TGCGCCAGCAGCCAAGAAAGGTTAGGCAGGGGCTCTGAAGCTTTCTTT
>-|TRBV6-5|TRBJ1-1|-
CASRDTGLGYGAFF
TGTGCCAGCAGGGATACAGGCCTGGGGTACGGAGCTTTCTTT
>-|TRBV5-5|TRBJ2-7|-
CASSPTPGASYEQYF
TGTGCCAGCAGTCCAACCCCTGGGGCCTCCTACGAGCAGTACTTC
>once|TRBV6-5|TRBJ2-3|-
CATQIARRTDTQYF
TGTGCCACACAAATAGCCCGTCGCACAGATACGCAGTATTTT
>-|TRBV11-2|TRBJ1-1|-
CASTHNGGRPNTEAFF
TGTGCCAGCACCCACAATGGGGGACGGCCGAACACTGAAGCTTTCTTT
>-|TRBV5-1|TRBJ2-2|-
CASSLGGANTGELFF
TGCGCCAGCAGCTTGGGGGGTGCGAACACCGGGGAGCTGTTTTTT
>-|TRBV7-9|TRBJ2-7|TRBD1
CASSLGGQVPNEQYF
TGTGCCAGCAGCTTAGGGGGACAGGTTCCCAACGAGCAGTACTTC
>-|TRBV9|TRBJ2-7|-
CASSVGTGEGYEQYF
TGTGCCAGCAGCGTAGGTACAGGAGAAGGCTACGAGCAGTACTTC
>-|TRBV10-3|TRBJ1-1|-
CAISEERSTEAFF
TGTGCCATCAGTGAGGAGAGGAGCACTGAAGCTTTCTTT
>-|TRBV28|TRBJ1-5|TRBD1
CASSFSFRQGIAQPQHF
TGTGCCAGCAGTTTCTCGTTTCGACAGGGGATCGCTCAGCCCCAGCATTTT
>-|TRBV29-1|TRBJ2-7|TRBD1
CSVESPQGYEQYF
TGCAGCGTTGAAAGTCCACAGGGGTACGAGCAGTACTTC
>-|TRBV19|TRBJ1-2|-
CASTVMGRYGYTF
TGTGCCAGTACGGTCATGGGACGTTATGGCTACACCTTC
>-|TRBV2|TRBJ1-1|-
CASSAGGGSPRAFF
TGTGCCAGCAGTGCGGGTGGGGGGTCCCCGCGAGCTTTCTTT